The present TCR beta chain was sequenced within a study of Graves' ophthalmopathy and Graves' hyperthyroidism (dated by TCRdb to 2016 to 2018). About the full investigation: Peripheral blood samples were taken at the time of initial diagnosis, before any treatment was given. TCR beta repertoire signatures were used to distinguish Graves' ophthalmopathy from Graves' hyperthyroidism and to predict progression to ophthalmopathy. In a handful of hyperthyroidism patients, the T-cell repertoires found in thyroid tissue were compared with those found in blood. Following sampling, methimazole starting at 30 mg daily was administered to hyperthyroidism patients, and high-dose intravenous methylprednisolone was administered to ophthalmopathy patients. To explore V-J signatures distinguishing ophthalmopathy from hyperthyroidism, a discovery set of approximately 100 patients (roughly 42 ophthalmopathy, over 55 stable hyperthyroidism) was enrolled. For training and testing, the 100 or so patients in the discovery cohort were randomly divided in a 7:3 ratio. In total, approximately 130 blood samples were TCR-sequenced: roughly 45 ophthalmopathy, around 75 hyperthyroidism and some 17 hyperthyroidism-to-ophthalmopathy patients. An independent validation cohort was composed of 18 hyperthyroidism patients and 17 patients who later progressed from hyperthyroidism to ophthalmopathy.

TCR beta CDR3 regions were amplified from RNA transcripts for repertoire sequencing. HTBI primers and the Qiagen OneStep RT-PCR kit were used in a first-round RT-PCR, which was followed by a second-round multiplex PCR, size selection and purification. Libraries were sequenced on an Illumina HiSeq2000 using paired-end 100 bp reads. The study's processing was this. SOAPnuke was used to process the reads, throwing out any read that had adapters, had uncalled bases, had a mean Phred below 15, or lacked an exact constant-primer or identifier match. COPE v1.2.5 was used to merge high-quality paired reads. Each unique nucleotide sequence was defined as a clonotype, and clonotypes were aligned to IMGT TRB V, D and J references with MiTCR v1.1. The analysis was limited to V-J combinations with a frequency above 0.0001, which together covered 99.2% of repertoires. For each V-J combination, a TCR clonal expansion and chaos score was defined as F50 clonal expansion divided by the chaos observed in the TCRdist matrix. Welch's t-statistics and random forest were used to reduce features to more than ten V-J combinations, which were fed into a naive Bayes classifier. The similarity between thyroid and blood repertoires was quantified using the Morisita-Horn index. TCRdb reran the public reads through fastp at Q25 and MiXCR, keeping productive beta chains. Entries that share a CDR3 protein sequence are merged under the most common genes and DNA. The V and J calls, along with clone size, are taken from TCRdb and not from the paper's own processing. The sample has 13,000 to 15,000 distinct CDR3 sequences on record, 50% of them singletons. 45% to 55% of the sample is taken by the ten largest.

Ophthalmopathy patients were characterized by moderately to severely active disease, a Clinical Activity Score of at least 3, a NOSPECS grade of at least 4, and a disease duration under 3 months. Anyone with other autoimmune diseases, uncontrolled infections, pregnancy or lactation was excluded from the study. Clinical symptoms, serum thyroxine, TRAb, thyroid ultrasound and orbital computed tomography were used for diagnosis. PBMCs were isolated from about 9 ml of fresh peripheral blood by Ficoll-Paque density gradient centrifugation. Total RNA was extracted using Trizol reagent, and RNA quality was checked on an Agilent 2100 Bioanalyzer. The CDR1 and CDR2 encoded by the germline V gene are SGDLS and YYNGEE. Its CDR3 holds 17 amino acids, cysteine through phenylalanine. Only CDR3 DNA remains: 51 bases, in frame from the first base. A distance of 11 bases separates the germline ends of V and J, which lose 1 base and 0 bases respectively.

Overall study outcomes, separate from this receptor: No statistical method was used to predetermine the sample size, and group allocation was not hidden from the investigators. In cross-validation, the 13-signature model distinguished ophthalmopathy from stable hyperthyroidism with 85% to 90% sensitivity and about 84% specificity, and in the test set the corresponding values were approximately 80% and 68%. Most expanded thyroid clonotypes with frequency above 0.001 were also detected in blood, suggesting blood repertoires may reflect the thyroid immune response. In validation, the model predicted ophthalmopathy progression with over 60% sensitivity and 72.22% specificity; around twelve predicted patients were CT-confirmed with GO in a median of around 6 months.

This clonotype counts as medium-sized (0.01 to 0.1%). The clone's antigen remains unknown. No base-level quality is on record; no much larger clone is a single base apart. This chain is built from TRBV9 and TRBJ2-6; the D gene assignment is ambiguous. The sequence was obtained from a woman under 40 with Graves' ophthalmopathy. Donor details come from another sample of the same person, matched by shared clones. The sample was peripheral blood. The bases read TGTGCCAGCAGCGTACGTTACGGAGACTCTGGGGCCAACGTCCTGACTTTC. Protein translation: CASSVRYGDSGANVLTF.